Listed here are 15 T cell receptor beta chains from one sample, sequenced in a study of T cell changes during pregnancy in multiple sclerosis. The repertoire was sequenced with immunoSEQ multiplex PCR; TCRdb's copy has only in-frame clones and lacks some. The top ten clones hold more than 20% of a sample with roughly 38,000 clones, 92% of them seen once. The sequencing here drew on CD8+ T cells from peripheral blood mononuclear cells, taken before pregnancy. The receptor source for this set is a female donor with multiple sclerosis, enrolled in a pregnancy study.

Only one count was recorded for this clone. This sequence joins TRBV30 and TRBJ2-3, with 8 positions matching TRBD2. Germline CDR1 and CDR2: GTSNPN and SVGIG (reference sequence). Germline trimming cut 0 bases from V and 4 bases from J; bases unmatched to any gene: 6. The CDR3 sequence is 15 residues long. The CDR3 sequence: CAWSVSGGASDTQYF. The CDR3 DNA reads TGTGCCTGGAGTGTGTCCGGGGGGGCTTCAGATACGCAGTATTTT.

The rearrangement joins TRBV27 to TRBJ2-2, with D uncertain. CDR3 length: 17 amino acids. Trimming stripped 1 base from V and 5 bases from J, with 17 bases between. Per germline, CDR1 MNHEY and CDR2 SMNVEV (reference sequence). This CDR3 reads CASSLYRRQARTGELFF. For the CDR3, the DNA is TGTGCCAGCAGTTTATACCGAAGGCAGGCTCGTACCGGGGAGCTGTTTTTT.

The chain joins TRBV27 to TRBJ2-5; tentative D call: TRBD1 (6 bases). V was cut by 7 bases and J by 5 bases, with 23 bases left in between. The CDR3 has 16 residues. In germline, CDR1 is MNHEY, CDR2 SMNVEV (reference sequence). The CDR3 nucleotides are TGTGCCAGCATCCCTCACGCAGGGGCGATTAAGGAGACCCAGTACTTC. Residues: CASIPHAGAIKETQYF.

CDR3 DNA sequence: TGTGCCAGCAGCTTTGAGACAGGGCGGTATAATTCACCCCTCCACTTT. The encoded protein is CASSFETGRYNSPLHF. The gene calls are TRBV5-4 and TRBJ1-6; 7 nucleotides match TRBD1. The V segment lost 2 bases and the J segment 4 bases; nucleotides outside the gene matches: 6. The V gene's germline CDR1 is SGHNT and CDR2 YYREEE (reference sequence). The CDR3 is 16 amino acids.

The chain carries TRBV27 and TRBJ2-7; the D gene is possibly TRBD2 (5 bases). V was trimmed by 4 bases and J by 6 bases, leaving 10 bases between them. The CDR3 consists of 12 residues. The V gene's germline CDR1 is MNHEY and CDR2 SMNVEV (reference sequence). DNA for the CDR3: TGTGCCAGCAGTTCGACGGCGGGCGAGCAGTACTTC. The encoded protein is CASSSTAGEQYF.

The chain carries TRBV9 and TRBJ2-6, with 10 bases identical to TRBD2. CDR1 and CDR2 (germline): SGDLS, YYNGEE. The CDR3 runs 18 residues. After removal of 0 bases from V and 4 bases from J, the junction contained 7 bases not matched to a gene. This chain's CDR3 is CASSVGKREGQGANVLTF. DNA for the CDR3: TGTGCCAGCAGCGTAGGAAAGCGGGAGGGCCAGGGGGCCAACGTCCTGACTTTC.

The sample holds one count of this clone. The rearrangement links TRBV7-9 to TRBJ1-1, with 8 bases lining up with TRBD1. The CDR3 is 15 amino acids. V dropped 1 base and J dropped 1; count of bases not matched to a gene: 2. Germline-derived CDR1 and CDR2 are SEHNR and FQNEAQ (reference sequence). The CDR3 DNA follows: TGTGCCAGCAGCTTAGAGACAGGGGCGAACACTGAAGCTTTCTTT. Amino acids: CASSLETGANTEAFF.

The chain carries TRBV4-1 and TRBJ2-1; D might be TRBD1 (5 bases). Deletions cut 1 base from V and 14 bases from J, with 15 bases between. This CDR3 is built from 13 residues. Germline-derived CDR1 and CDR2 are MGHRA and YSYEKL. The CDR3 DNA is TGCGCCAGCAGCCAAGGGGAAAGGGGCGTAGAGTTCTTC. Amino acids: CASSQGERGVEFF.

The chain links TRBV10-3 to TRBJ2-2, with a tentative D call TRBD1 (5 bases). The CDR3 is made up of 12 amino acids. From germline, CDR1 is ENHRY and CDR2 SYGVKD. V gave up 6 bases and J gave up 7 bases, with 9 bases separating them. CDR3 DNA sequence: TGTGCCATCAGCCTCGACAGCGGGGAGCTGTTTTTT. This encodes CAISLDSGELFF.

This rearrangement joins TRBV4-2 to TRBJ2-5; 10 bases agree with TRBD2. Germline CDR1 LGHNA, CDR2 YNFKEQ. V lost 2 bases to trimming and J lost 3 bases; unmatched junction nucleotides: 9. The CDR3 consists of 17 residues. The CDR3 coding sequence is TGTGCCAGCAGCCAACTGGGGGCGCTAGCGGGAGAAGAGACCCAGTACTTC. Amino acids: CASSQLGALAGEETQYF.

The rearrangement uses TRBV9 and TRBJ2-2, with a weak D call TRBD1 (5 bases). The germline gives CDR1 SGDLS, CDR2 YYNGEE. CDR3 length: 16 residues. V dropped 0 bases and J dropped 4 bases, with 13 bases sitting between them. CDR3 sequence reads: CASSVDRGRRTGELFF. CDR3 in DNA: TGTGCCAGCAGCGTAGATAGGGGCCGGCGCACCGGGGAGCTGTTTTTT.

This chain connects TRBV29-1 to TRBJ1-1; 8 nucleotides align to TRBD1. J gave up 0 bases and V 4 bases, and 7 bases lay outside the gene matches. In germline, CDR1 is SQVTM, CDR2 ANQGSEA. CDR3 length: 15 residues. The CDR3 sequence: CSVVSWTGMNTEAFF. The CDR3 region has the DNA TGCAGCGTTGTGTCCTGGACAGGGATGAACACTGAAGCTTTCTTT. The full variable domain, completed using reference TRBV29-1 and TRBJ1-1, is SAVISQKPSRDICQRGTSLTIQCQVDSQVTMMFWYRQQPGQSLTLIATANQGSEATYESGFVIDKFPISRPNLTFSTLTVSNMSPEDSSIYLCSVVSWTGMNTEAFFGQGTRLTVV.

This clone was seen more than once but under ten times. The chain uses TRBV5-6 and TRBJ1-2, with a possible D match to TRBD1 (6 bases). V lost 4 bases and J lost 7, with 20 bases in between. The CDR3 length is 15 residues. Looked up from germline, CDR1 is SGHDT and CDR2 is YYEEEE. CDR3 sequence reads: CASSPLGGARSGYTF. The DNA for the CDR3 is TGTGCCAGCAGCCCCCTTGGGGGGGCGCGAAGTGGCTACACCTTC.

CDR3: CASSPIWAGGQYEQYF. The CDR3 DNA follows: TGCGCCAGCAGCCCAATTTGGGCAGGGGGTCAATACGAGCAGTACTTC. J is TRBJ2-7 and V is TRBV4-1; 7 bases are shared with TRBD1. This CDR3 region has 16 residues. Per the germline V gene, CDR1 is MGHRA and CDR2 is YSYEKL. After removal of 4 bases from V and 4 bases from J, the junction contained 13 bases not matched to a gene.

The chain joins TRBV11-2 to TRBJ1-5; the D is unclear. This CDR3 region has 13 residues. Germline-derived CDR1 and CDR2 are SGHAT and FQNNGV. The V gene lost 3 bases and the J gene lost 5 bases, with 8 bases spanning the gap. In DNA form, the CDR3 reads TGTGCCAGCAGCTTGTACGGGGATCAGCCCCAGCATTTT. This gives the protein CASSLYGDQPQHF.